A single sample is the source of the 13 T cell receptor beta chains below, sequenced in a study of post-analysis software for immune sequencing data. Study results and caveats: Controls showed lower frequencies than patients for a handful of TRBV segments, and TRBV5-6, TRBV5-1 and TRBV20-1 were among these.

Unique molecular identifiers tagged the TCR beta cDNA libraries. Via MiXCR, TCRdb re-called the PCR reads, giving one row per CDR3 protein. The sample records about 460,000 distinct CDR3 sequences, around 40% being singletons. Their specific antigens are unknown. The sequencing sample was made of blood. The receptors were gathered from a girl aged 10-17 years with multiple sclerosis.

The CDR3 reads CASSVVGDFVSYNEQFF. The DNA for the CDR3 is TGTGCCAGCAGCGTAGTTGGGGACTTCGTCTCCTACAATGAGCAGTTCTTC. This sequence joins TRBV9 and TRBJ2-1; D may be TRBD2 (6 bases). Trimming shortened V by 0 bases and J by 0 bases, and 13 bases separated the two germline ends. The CDR3 runs to 17 residues. CDR1 is SGDLS and CDR2 is YYNGEE in the germline V gene.

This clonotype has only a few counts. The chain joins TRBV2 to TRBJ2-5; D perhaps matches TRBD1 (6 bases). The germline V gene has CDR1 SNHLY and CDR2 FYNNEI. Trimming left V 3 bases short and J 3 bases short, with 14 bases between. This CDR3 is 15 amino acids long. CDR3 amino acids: CASSEGQVKKETQYF. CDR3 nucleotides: TGTGCCAGCAGTGAGGGACAAGTTAAGAAAGAGACCCAGTACTTC.

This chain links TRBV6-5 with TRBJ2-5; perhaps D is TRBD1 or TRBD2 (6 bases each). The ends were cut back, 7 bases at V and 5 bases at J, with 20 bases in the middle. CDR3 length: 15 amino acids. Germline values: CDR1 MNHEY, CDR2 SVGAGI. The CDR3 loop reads CASNPGGLLGETQYF. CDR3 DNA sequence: TGTGCCAGCAACCCCGGGGGCCTCCTCGGGGAGACCCAGTACTTC.

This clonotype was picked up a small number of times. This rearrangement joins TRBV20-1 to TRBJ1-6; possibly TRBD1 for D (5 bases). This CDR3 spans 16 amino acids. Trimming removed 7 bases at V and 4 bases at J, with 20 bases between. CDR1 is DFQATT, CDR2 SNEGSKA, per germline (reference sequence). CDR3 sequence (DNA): TGCAGTGTTCACCAACAGGTCCGGGGGTATAATTCACCCCTCCACTTT. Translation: CSVHQQVRGYNSPLHF.

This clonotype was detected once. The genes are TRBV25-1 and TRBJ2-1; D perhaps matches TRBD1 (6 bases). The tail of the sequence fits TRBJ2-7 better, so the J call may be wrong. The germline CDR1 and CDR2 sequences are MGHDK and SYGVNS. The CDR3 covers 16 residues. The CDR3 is CASSEYRGASYNEQYF. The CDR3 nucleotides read TGTGCCAGCAGTGAATACAGGGGCGCGTCCTACAATGAGCAGTACTTC.

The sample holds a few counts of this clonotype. DNA of the CDR3: TGTGCCAGCAGTGAATGGGCCATCTATGGCTACACCTTC. It specifies CASSEWAIYGYTF. The chain uses TRBV28 and TRBJ1-2; D not resolved. Per the germline V gene, CDR1 is MDHEN and CDR2 is SYDVKM. V was shortened by 5 bases and J by 4 bases, with 11 bases between the two germline ends. The CDR3 is 13 amino acids.

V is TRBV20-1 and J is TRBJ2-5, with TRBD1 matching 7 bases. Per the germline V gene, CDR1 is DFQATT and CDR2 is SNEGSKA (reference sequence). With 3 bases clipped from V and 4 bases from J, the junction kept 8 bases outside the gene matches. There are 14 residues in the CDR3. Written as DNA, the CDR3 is TGCAGTGCTAGTAGGGGGCAGCCGACAGAGACCCAGTACTTC. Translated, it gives CSASRGQPTETQYF.

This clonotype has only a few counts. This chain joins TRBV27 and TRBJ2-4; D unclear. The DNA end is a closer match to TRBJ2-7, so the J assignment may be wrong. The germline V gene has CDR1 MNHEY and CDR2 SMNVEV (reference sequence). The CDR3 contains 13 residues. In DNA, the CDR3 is TGTGCCAGCAGTTCTCGGCTGAGCCTCGAGCAGTACTTC. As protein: CASSSRLSLEQYF.

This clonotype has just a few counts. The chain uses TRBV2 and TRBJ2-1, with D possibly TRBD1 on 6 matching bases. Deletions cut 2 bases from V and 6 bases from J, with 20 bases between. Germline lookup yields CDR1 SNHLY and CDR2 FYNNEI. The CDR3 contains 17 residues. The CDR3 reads CASSESFGWGRGNEQFF. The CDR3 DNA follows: TGTGCCAGCAGTGAATCCTTTGGATGGGGCAGGGGCAATGAGCAGTTCTTC.

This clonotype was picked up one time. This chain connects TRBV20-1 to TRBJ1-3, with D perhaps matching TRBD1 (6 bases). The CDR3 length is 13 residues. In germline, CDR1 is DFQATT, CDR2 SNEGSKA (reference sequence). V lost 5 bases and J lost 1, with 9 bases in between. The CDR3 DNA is TGCAGTGCTTTTGGACAGTCTGGAAACACCATATATTTT. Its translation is CSAFGQSGNTIYF.

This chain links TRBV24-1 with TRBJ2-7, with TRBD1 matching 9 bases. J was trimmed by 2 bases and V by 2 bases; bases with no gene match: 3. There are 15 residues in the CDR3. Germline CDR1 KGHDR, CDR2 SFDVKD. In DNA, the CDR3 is TGTGCCACCAGTGATTCCCGGGACAGGGCCTACGAGCAGTACTTC. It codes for CATSDSRDRAYEQYF.

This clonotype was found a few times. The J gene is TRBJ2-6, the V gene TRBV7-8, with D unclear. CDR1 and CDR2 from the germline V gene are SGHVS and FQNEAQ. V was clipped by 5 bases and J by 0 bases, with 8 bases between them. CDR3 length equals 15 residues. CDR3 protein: CASSTWDSGANVLTF. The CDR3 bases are TGTGCCAGCAGCACTTGGGACTCTGGGGCCAACGTCCTGACTTTC. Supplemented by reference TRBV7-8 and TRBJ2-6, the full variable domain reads GAGVSQSPRYKVAKRGQDVALRCDPISGHVSLFWYQQALGQGPEFLTYFQNEAQLDKSGLPSDRFFAERPEGSVSTLKIQRTQQEDSAVYLCASSTWDSGANVLTFGAGSRLTVL.

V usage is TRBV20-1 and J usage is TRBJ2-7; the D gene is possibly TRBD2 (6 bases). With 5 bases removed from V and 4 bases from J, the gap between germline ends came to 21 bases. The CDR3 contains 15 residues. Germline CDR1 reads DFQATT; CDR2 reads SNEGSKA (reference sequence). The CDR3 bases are TGCAGTGCTGGGAGGTTTAGCGTAATGGGTTACGAGCAGTACTTC. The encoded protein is CSAGRFSVMGYEQYF.